The clone carrying this TCR beta chain was counted between two and nine times. The sample is drawn from a study of human T cells and chemical hapten exposure. Time point here: pre-sensitization, week 0. Treatment here: therapeutic diphenylcyclopropenone sensitization with weekly scalp DPC. V shed 1 base and J shed 1 base, with 10 bases lying between them. This CDR3 has 15 amino acids. The germline CDR1 and CDR2 sequences are SEHNR and FQNEAQ (reference sequence). MiXCR was run by TCRdb on the RACE reads, yielding one entry per CDR3 protein. The top ten hold roughly 1.2% of the sample, which has approximately 260,000 distinct CDR3 sequences, approximately 7.5% seen once.

The receptor comes from a man younger than 35 with alopecia areata. Some clones in this sample may be carry-over from other donors' samples. The V gene is TRBV7-9, the J gene TRBJ1-1; no definite D call. The source was whole blood, collected in connection with sensitization to the hapten diphenylcyclopropenone (DPC). CDR3 sequence: CASSLEGGPNTEAFF. CDR3 DNA sequence: TGTGCCAGCAGCTTAGAAGGAGGCCCGAACACTGAAGCTTTCTTT.